The 30 T cell receptor beta chains listed next were all sequenced from one sample in a study of cytomegalovirus exposure and HLA in healthy donors. PCR primers comprised 60 Vbeta and 13 Jbeta primers. Using immunoSEQ multiplex PCR, the repertoire was profiled, and TCRdb retains in-frame clones only, with some absent. The data contain more than 140,000 clones, 70% to 80% of them singletons. Sequencing used PBMCs. These receptors all come from a female donor in good health and CMV-seronegative.

The rearrangement uses TRBV19 and TRBJ1-2, with D hard to call. V was pared by 1 base and J by 5 bases, with 11 bases between. Germline CDR1 is LNHDA and CDR2 is SQIVND (reference sequence). The CDR3 extends over 14 amino acids. CDR3 in amino acids: CASSIVEGSYGYTF. DNA for the CDR3: TGTGCCAGTAGTATAGTCGAGGGAAGTTATGGCTACACCTTC.

The genes are TRBV6-1 and TRBJ1-2; D is ambiguous. V was shortened by 1 base and J by 2 bases, with 5 bases between the two germline ends. Germline assignment: CDR1 MNHNS and CDR2 SASEGT. The CDR3 spans 13 residues. The CDR3 nucleotides read TGTGCCAGCAGTGAAGATCAGAACTATGGCTACACCTTC. Its protein is CASSEDQNYGYTF.

The chain combines TRBV5-4 with TRBJ2-1; D is possibly TRBD2 (5 bases). The ends were cut back, 2 bases at V and 8 bases at J, with 11 bases in the middle. The CDR3 extends over 13 amino acids. The germline CDR1 and CDR2 sequences are SGHNT and YYREEE (reference sequence). CDR3: CASSFLVGDEQFF. The CDR3 DNA reads as TGTGCCAGCAGCTTCTTGGTCGGGGATGAGCAGTTCTTC. Variable domain in full (rest from reference TRBV5-4 and TRBJ2-1): ETGVTQSPTHLIKTRGQQVTLRCSSQSGHNTVSWYQQALGQGPQFIFQYYREEENGRGNFPPRFSGLQFPNYSSELNVNALELDDSALYLCASSFLVGDEQFFGPGTRLTVL.

V gene TRBV7-8 combines with J gene TRBJ2-7, with D perhaps matching TRBD2 (6 bases). The CDR3 has 15 amino acids. The V end lost 3 bases, the J end lost 2 bases, and 14 bases lay between the germline ends. Germline V gene data show CDR1 as SGHVS and CDR2 as FQNEAQ. The CDR3 here is CASSLGTGLAYEQYF. The CDR3 DNA reads TGTGCCAGCAGCTTGGGGACTGGACTCGCCTACGAGCAGTACTTC.

V gene TRBV28 combines with J gene TRBJ1-5; 12 positions match TRBD1. Germline-derived CDR1 and CDR2 are MDHEN and SYDVKM. Unmatched junction bases numbered 6, after V lost 0 bases and J lost 6 bases. This CDR3 has 17 residues. The chain's CDR3 is CASSLWGTGGMGQPQHF. For the CDR3, the DNA is TGTGCCAGCAGTTTATGGGGGACAGGGGGCATGGGTCAGCCCCAGCATTTT. Together with reference TRBV28 and TRBJ1-5, the CDR3 gives the full variable domain: DVKVTQSSRYLVKRTGEKVFLECVQDMDHENMFWYRQDPGLGLRLIYFSYDVKMKEKGDIPEGYSVSREKKERFSLILESASTNQTSMYLCASSLWGTGGMGQPQHFGDGTRLSIL.

The V call is TRBV9, the J call TRBJ1-3, with D unresolved. The germline CDR1 and CDR2 sequences are SGDLS and YYNGEE. The V and J ends lost 0 bases and 2 bases respectively, with 9 bases between them. CDR3 length: 15 residues. The CDR3 protein is CASSVGETAGNTIYF. CDR3 nucleotide sequence: TGTGCCAGCAGCGTAGGGGAGACGGCTGGAAACACCATATATTTT.

This clone was observed a handful of times. The CDR3: CASSYAVSGANVLTF. CDR3 DNA: TGTGCCAGCAGTTACGCAGTGTCTGGGGCCAACGTCCTGACTTTC. The chain joins TRBV6-5 to TRBJ2-6; D is unclear. The V and J ends lost 2 bases and 1 base respectively, with 6 bases between them. The CDR3 has 15 amino acids. CDR1 and CDR2 from the germline V gene are MNHEY and SVGAGI.

The chain uses TRBV14 and TRBJ2-2, with D possibly TRBD1 on 5 matching bases. The CDR3 has 16 residues. Per germline, CDR1 SGHDN and CDR2 FVKESK. V was trimmed by 0 bases and J by 6 bases, leaving 14 bases between them. CDR3 region: CASSQERGNKSGELFF. The DNA of the CDR3 is TGTGCCAGCAGCCAAGAAAGGGGTAATAAGTCCGGGGAGCTGTTTTTT.

This chain links TRBV18 with TRBJ1-1; 9 nucleotides match TRBD1. Germline loops: CDR1 KGHSH, CDR2 LQKENI. Germline trimming cut 2 bases from V and 3 bases from J; bases unmatched to any gene: 4. The CDR3 totals 15 residues. The DNA of the CDR3 is TGTGCCAGCTCACCAAGGACAGGGGCGGACACTGAAGCTTTCTTT. Amino acids: CASSPRTGADTEAFF.

V usage is TRBV28 and J usage is TRBJ1-3; 8 bases are shared with TRBD1. The CDR3 is 17 residues long. Trimming removed 1 base from V and 4 bases from J; junction bases left unmatched: 9. Germline values: CDR1 MDHEN, CDR2 SYDVKM. The chain's CDR3 is CASSLFPRGLGGNTIYF. In nucleotides, the CDR3 is TGTGCCAGCAGTTTATTCCCCAGGGGGCTAGGAGGAAACACCATATATTTT.

The chain employs TRBV10-3 and TRBJ1-3; 8 bases are a match to TRBD1. Germline values: CDR1 ENHRY, CDR2 SYGVKD. J lost 0 bases, V lost 4 bases, and 5 bases had no gene match. This CDR3 spans 16 amino acids. The CDR3 sequence: CAISAGQGYSGNTIYF. In nucleotides, the CDR3 is TGTGCCATCAGTGCCGGACAGGGCTACTCTGGAAACACCATATATTTT.

The genes are TRBV25-1 and TRBJ2-1, with D unclear. The CDR3 spans 13 residues. The germline CDR1 and CDR2 sequences are MGHDK and SYGVNS. The V end lost 1 base, the J end lost 7 bases, and 8 bases lay between the germline ends. For the CDR3, the DNA is TGTGCCAGCAGTGAATTAGAGGTTAATGAGCAGTTCTTC. It yields the protein CASSELEVNEQFF.

In this sample, this clone turned up once. Other DNA sequences of this sample code for an identical CDR3. The chain recombines TRBV27 with TRBJ2-5; 10 bases fit TRBD1. The V gene's germline CDR1 is MNHEY and CDR2 SMNVEV (reference sequence). The CDR3 covers 16 residues. Unmatched junction bases numbered 11, after V lost 5 bases and J lost 5 bases. The CDR3 loop reads CASSPVTGGRGETQYF. CDR3 nucleotide sequence: TGTGCCAGCAGTCCTGTGACAGGGGGCAGAGGGGAGACCCAGTACTTC.

As regards this clone: The sample carries other DNA sequences with the same CDR3. The chain employs TRBV6-1 and TRBJ2-7; D is uncertain. The CDR3 loop spans 13 amino acids. Trimming removed 1 base from V and 3 bases from J, with 7 bases in between. The germline V gene has CDR1 MNHNS and CDR2 SASEGT. DNA for the CDR3: TGTGCCAGCAGTGAAGTGTCGAGCTACGAGCAGTACTTC. This sequence encodes CASSEVSSYEQYF.

The rearrangement links TRBV20-1 to TRBJ1-1, with 9 bases lining up with TRBD1. The trim removed 6 bases at V and 6 bases at J, leaving 2 bases unmatched. The germline CDR1 and CDR2 sequences are DFQATT and SNEGSKA (reference sequence). This CDR3 has 11 amino acids. CDR3 in DNA: TGCAGTGCGAGGACAGGGGCTGAAGCTTTCTTT. Its protein product is CSARTGAEAFF.

This clone was counted between two and nine times. The chain couples TRBV6-5 to TRBJ2-3; 9 bases line up with TRBD2. CDR1 is MNHEY, CDR2 SVGAGI, per germline. This CDR3 is built from 15 residues. V lost 2 bases to trimming and J lost 2 bases; unmatched junction nucleotides: 2. CDR3 residues: CASSYGGGATDTQYF. CDR3 bases: TGTGCCAGCAGTTACGGCGGGGGGGCCACAGATACGCAGTATTTT.

V and J are TRBV30 and TRBJ1-3; D remains unclear. Per germline, CDR1 GTSNPN and CDR2 SVGIG (reference sequence). Trimming cost V 0 bases and J 0 bases, with 6 bases left between them. The CDR3 is 14 amino acids. In nucleotides, the CDR3 is TGTGCCTGGAGTGTTCTGAGCTCTGGAAACACCATATATTTT. This encodes CAWSVLSSGNTIYF.

The CDR3 coding sequence is TGTGCCAGCAGTTTAGGGGAGGTTGTCACCGGGGAGCTGTTTTTT. Its translation is CASSLGEVVTGELFF. This chain uses TRBV27 with TRBJ2-2, with a tentative D call TRBD2 (6 bases). The CDR3 length is 15 residues. CDR1 and CDR2 (germline): MNHEY, SMNVEV (reference sequence). V dropped 2 bases and J dropped 4 bases, with 11 bases sitting between them.

The chain is built from TRBV5-4 and TRBJ1-2, with 7 bases matching TRBD1. Germline V gene lookup returns CDR1 SGHNT and CDR2 YYREEE (reference sequence). The CDR3 extends over 13 amino acids. The ends lost 4 bases at V and 5 bases at J; junction bases unmatched: 5. The CDR3 DNA reads TGTGCCAGCAGCCTCGGGACAGTATATGGCTACACCTTC. Translation gives CASSLGTVYGYTF.

The chain recombines TRBV7-2 with TRBJ1-2; D ambiguous. From germline, CDR1 is SGHTA and CDR2 FQGNSA. The CDR3 runs to 14 residues. Trimming stripped 2 bases from V and 8 bases from J, with 15 bases between. The CDR3 sequence: CASSLPWTVGGYTF. The CDR3 DNA follows: TGTGCCAGCAGCTTACCCTGGACTGTTGGCGGCTACACCTTC.

The chain links TRBV9 to TRBJ1-2; 10 bases match TRBD1. The germline V gene encodes CDR1 SGDLS and CDR2 YYNGEE. V shed 0 bases, J shed 2 bases, and the junction held 7 bases outside the gene matches. The CDR3 length is 17 residues. CDR3 loop: CASSVARTGGTNYGYTF. As DNA, the CDR3 is TGTGCCAGCAGCGTAGCTAGGACAGGGGGGACCAACTATGGCTACACCTTC. The full variable domain, its missing parts supplied by reference TRBV9 and TRBJ1-2, is DSGVTQTPKHLITATGQRVTLRCSPRSGDLSVYWYQQSLDQGLQFLIQYYNGEERAKGNILERFSAQQFPDLHSELNLSSLELGDSALYFCASSVARTGGTNYGYTFGSGTRLTVV.

This chain joins TRBV7-3 and TRBJ2-3; the D gene is possibly TRBD1 (6 bases). Germline V gives CDR1 SGHTA, CDR2 FQGTGA. The CDR3 covers 14 residues. V was trimmed by 5 bases and J by 4 bases, leaving 13 bases between them. The DNA of the CDR3 is TGTGCCAGCAGCGAAACAGGGATCTCAGATACGCAGTATTTT. It codes for CASSETGISDTQYF.

This clone was detected only a few times. The V call is TRBV11-2, the J call TRBJ1-2, with TRBD1 matching 9 bases. Per germline, CDR1 SGHAT and CDR2 FQNNGV. This CDR3 has 16 residues. V trimming: 4 bases; J trimming: 4 bases; junction bases outside the gene matches: 10. CDR3 loop: CASSSRLQGAGYGYTF. For the CDR3, the DNA is TGTGCCAGCAGCTCCCGGTTACAGGGGGCAGGCTATGGCTACACCTTC.

The chain links TRBV18 to TRBJ1-6; TRBD1 matches 7 bases. The CDR3 has 16 residues. V shed 2 bases and J 7 bases; nucleotides not matched to a gene: 8. Per germline, CDR1 KGHSH and CDR2 LQKENI. The CDR3 DNA is TGTGCCAGCTCACCAATTGGGACAGCGAAAAATTCACCCCTCCACTTT. Amino acids: CASSPIGTAKNSPLHF.

The gene calls are TRBV7-3 and TRBJ2-3, with D perhaps TRBD1 (6 bases). Germline values: CDR1 SGHTA, CDR2 FQGTGA. V lost 5 bases to trimming and J lost 4 bases, with 13 bases between them. CDR3 length: 14 residues. The CDR3 loop reads CASSQGRGSDTQYF. CDR3 coding DNA: TGTGCCAGCAGCCAAGGCAGGGGATCAGATACGCAGTATTTT.

The chain recombines TRBV28 with TRBJ1-1; D is unclear. This CDR3 has 12 amino acids. Germline assignment: CDR1 MDHEN and CDR2 SYDVKM. V lost 1 base and J 8 bases, leaving 8 bases between the germline ends. For the CDR3, the DNA is TGTGCCAGCAGTTTATCCGGTTACGAAGCTTTCTTT. This sequence encodes CASSLSGYEAFF.

The rearrangement joins TRBV15 to TRBJ2-1, with D perhaps matching TRBD2 (7 bases). Germline V gives CDR1 LNHNV, CDR2 YYDKDF (reference sequence). There are 16 residues in the CDR3. Trimming removed 4 bases from V and 0 bases from J, with 13 bases in between. The CDR3 coding sequence is TGTGCCACCAGCAACGGGGGAGGGGGCTCCTACAATGAGCAGTTCTTC. This sequence encodes CATSNGGGGSYNEQFF.

The V call is TRBV6-1, the J call TRBJ1-4; 9 nucleotides align to TRBD1. V lost 6 bases, J lost 4 bases, and 6 bases stayed unmatched. The CDR3 contains 15 residues. The germline V gene encodes CDR1 MNHNS and CDR2 SASEGT. The CDR3 loop is CASSLGQGLNEKLFF. The CDR3, as DNA: TGTGCCAGCAGCTTAGGACAGGGGCTTAATGAAAAACTGTTTTTT.

This chain uses TRBV15 with TRBJ2-1; 8 bases are a match to TRBD1. The CDR3 is 14 residues long. Germline trimming cut 3 bases from V and 5 bases from J; bases unmatched to any gene: 3. Germline V CDR1 and CDR2: LNHNV, YYDKDF (reference sequence). CDR3 sequence: CATSSRTGNNEQFF. The CDR3 nucleotides are TGTGCCACCAGCAGTCGGACAGGGAACAATGAGCAGTTCTTC.

The chain recombines TRBV7-8 with TRBJ2-3; 8 bases match TRBD1. CDR1 and CDR2 (germline): SGHVS, FQNEAQ. The CDR3 runs to 16 residues. The trim removed 2 bases at V and 1 base at J, leaving 5 bases unmatched. For the CDR3, the DNA is TGTGCCAGCAGCTTATCGACAGGGGTTGGCACAGATACGCAGTATTTT. Protein sequence: CASSLSTGVGTDTQYF. Together with reference TRBV7-8 and TRBJ2-3, the CDR3 gives the full variable domain: GAGVSQSPRYKVAKRGQDVALRCDPISGHVSLFWYQQALGQGPEFLTYFQNEAQLDKSGLPSDRFFAERPEGSVSTLKIQRTQQEDSAVYLCASSLSTGVGTDTQYFGPGTRLTVL.